The rows below give T cell receptor beta chains drawn from one sample of a study of T-cell reconstitution after alpha-beta-depleted transplantation in children. TCRdb independently ran MiXCR on the PCR reads; one entry per CDR3 protein. The sample has around 400,000 distinct CDR3 sequences; about a tenth are singletons. The sample here was PBMCs from the stem cell graft donor, taken from the stem cell graft. The source is a human donor who donated a stem cell graft to a child with acute myeloid leukemia. The CDR3 runs from the conserved cysteine through the conserved F or W. The D gene is left open where the match is weak. The listing skips clone size in some rows; elsewhere it reads once, few, many or a size class.

J gene: TRBJ2-4; V gene: TRBV5-1; clone size: -; D gene: TRBD2; CDR3 protein: CASSPSGTSGKNIQYF; CDR3 DNA: TGCGCCAGCAGTCCGTCCGGGACTAGCGGGAAAAACATTCAGTACTTC
J gene: TRBJ1-3; V gene: TRBV15; clone size: few; D gene: -; CDR3 protein: CATSFSGETIYF; CDR3 DNA: TGTGCCACCAGTTTTTCCGGGGAGACCATATATTTT
J gene: TRBJ1-1; V gene: TRBV14; clone size: -; D gene: -; CDR3 protein: CASSQIGHDTEAFF; CDR3 DNA: TGTGCCAGCAGCCAGATAGGGCATGACACTGAAGCTTTCTTT
J gene: TRBJ1-5; V gene: TRBV20-1; clone size: few; D gene: -; CDR3 protein: CSARDFSGVASQPQHF; CDR3 DNA: TGCAGTGCTAGAGATTTTTCGGGGGTGGCGAGTCAGCCCCAGCATTTT
J gene: TRBJ2-2; V gene: TRBV7-2; clone size: few; D gene: -; CDR3 protein: CASSSRGWGTGELFF; CDR3 DNA: TGTGCCAGCAGCTCTCGAGGGTGGGGCACCGGGGAGCTGTTTTTT
J gene: TRBJ2-2; V gene: TRBV12-3/TRBV12-4; clone size: few; D gene: TRBD1; CDR3 protein: CASTPTGGVSGELFF; CDR3 DNA: TGTGCCAGCACCCCGACAGGGGGCGTTTCGGGGGAGCTGTTTTTT
J gene: TRBJ1-2; V gene: TRBV18; clone size: -; D gene: -; CDR3 protein: CASSPPGTYGYTF; CDR3 DNA: TGTGCCAGCTCACCACCCGGGACCTATGGCTACACCTTC
J gene: TRBJ2-4; V gene: TRBV20-1; clone size: -; D gene: TRBD1; CDR3 protein: CSARWTGVAKNIQYF; CDR3 DNA: TGCAGTGCCAGATGGACAGGGGTAGCCAAAAACATTCAGTACTTC
J gene: TRBJ1-1; V gene: TRBV20-1; clone size: few; D gene: -; CDR3 protein: CSAEKSRQAMNTEAFF; CDR3 DNA: TGCAGTGCCGAAAAATCCCGACAGGCAATGAACACTGAAGCTTTCTTT
J gene: TRBJ2-3; V gene: TRBV12-3/TRBV12-4; clone size: few; D gene: -; CDR3 protein: CASGGVGSTDTQYF; CDR3 DNA: TGTGCCAGCGGGGGTGTGGGGAGCACAGATACGCAGTATTTT